This record concerns one TCR beta chain sequence. This clone was seen only once. This receptor's antigen is unknown. Per-nucleotide qualities are absent, and no much larger clonotype sits a single base away. These data come from a study of shared clonotypes between healthy human individuals (dated by TCRdb to between 2020 and 2021). Describing the broader study: The cohort included three men and a couple of women between 18 and 49 years of age. Per donor, three plates each were used for CD4 naive and CD4 memory, two for CD8 naive, and one for CD8 memory. Blood TCR repertoires of five healthy adults were deeply sequenced to estimate repertoire size and the extent of clonotype sharing between individuals. Different laboratories and diverse techniques were used to prepare libraries and sequence TCR repertoires, to increase sequencing depth and limit assay-specific biases. Between about 0.85 and 10 billion PBMCs per donor were obtained by leukapheresis. The research as a whole found: Sharing across a few donors was observed for about 4.8% of naive CD4, 3.5% of naive CD8, about 2.3% of memory CD4, and about 0.4% of memory CD8 clonotypes. Because the study included a small number of donors, the genetic and exposure-history diversity represented was limited. Naive subsets generally had larger estimated clonotype richness than memory subsets did. Even with the large sequencing depth, rarefaction of the sorted-subset datasets indicated that sequencing was incomplete. Pairwise subsampling indicated that sequencing depth was expected to affect the degree of clonotype sharing among donors. Clonotypes shared by all four sorted-subset donors showed higher generation probabilities than non-shared clonotypes. Only blood was sampled, and tissue TCR repertoires likely differ from those in blood.

There are 16 amino acids in the CDR3, from cysteine to phenylalanine inclusive. The read is trimmed to its CDR3 DNA, 48 bases read in frame from base 1. The germline V gene (reference sequence) sets CDR1 to MNHEY and CDR2 to SMNVEV. V trim: 1 base; J trim: 6 bases; unmatched bases: 7. Donors were healthy HIV-negative adults with no recently reported acute infections or vaccinations. Every donor was a Caucasian adult residing in Nashville, Tennessee, USA. Magnetic negative selection was used to enrich CD4+ T cells, after which naive cells were positively selected on CD45RA and the negative fraction became the memory subset. Blood was collected by leukapheresis, and PBMCs were isolated by Ficoll-Histopaque density gradient centrifugation and then cryopreserved in liquid nitrogen vapor phase. Analytical flow cytometry was used to check the purity and quantity of every magnetically sorted T cell population. Each sorted fraction had its genomic DNA isolated and then quantified by UV absorbance on a Nanodrop 2000c.

TCR CDR3 regions were amplified from genomic DNA by multiplex PCR using the deep immunoSEQ assay. For each cell subset, the extracted genomic DNA was distributed evenly across all wells of several immunoSEQ 96-well plates, and each plate served as one replicate. Each replicate PCR for sorted subsets received around 210 ng genomic DNA, equal to some 32,000 T cell genomes. Purified libraries were quantified with a Qubit 3.0 fluorometer, sized on a Bioanalyzer 2100, and re-quantified with the KAPA Library Quantification kit. Every immunoSEQ 96-well plate was sequenced on a separate single-read 150-cycle Illumina NextSeq 550 flow cell. The original pipeline was this. Because only junctional sequences without quality scores were contained in the immunoSEQ output, filtering matching that applied to full-length reads could not be performed. To assign V/J genes and CDR3, sequences were annotated using PyIR, a Python wrapper for IgBLAST v1.9, with IMGT germline references. Any read was removed if the V/J assignment was weak (E-value above 1e-6), the CDR3 was missing, or the read contained stop codons, out-of-frame junctions, or ambiguous translated residues. V3J clonotypes were defined as sequences sharing an identical inferred V gene, J gene, and CDR3 amino acid sequence. The percentage overlap between two repertoires was calculated by dividing the number of shared unique clonotypes by the size of the smaller repertoire. Three approaches were used to assess repertoire richness: RTK rarefaction, the Chao1 estimator, and Recon v2.1 estimates of unobserved clonotypes. Generation probabilities for all TCRbeta clonotypes obtained by the gDNA method from several donors were computed using OLGA. In its TCRdb copy, this immuneACCESS table keeps in-frame sequences only and misses some clones. Where compared with another copy, unresolved V genes explain less than half of these, and the others have no known cause. Clone size and the V and J calls come from that table; the DNA yielded D and trimming. The sample profile shows approximately 740,000 clones; around 74% of them were found once. 1.7% of the sample lies in the top ten.

Sequenced input: memory CD4+ T cells sorted from blood. The sample's cell subset or site, from its label and the paper: CD45RA-negative fraction. The sequence derives from a woman between 25 and 40 years old in good health. The chain was built from TRBV27 and TRBJ2-1, with 9 bases in between that match TRBD2. Here is the DNA: TGTGCCAGCAGTTTATTGGAAGGCGGGAGGGGCAATGAGCAGTTCTTC. Its translation is CASSLLEGGRGNEQFF.